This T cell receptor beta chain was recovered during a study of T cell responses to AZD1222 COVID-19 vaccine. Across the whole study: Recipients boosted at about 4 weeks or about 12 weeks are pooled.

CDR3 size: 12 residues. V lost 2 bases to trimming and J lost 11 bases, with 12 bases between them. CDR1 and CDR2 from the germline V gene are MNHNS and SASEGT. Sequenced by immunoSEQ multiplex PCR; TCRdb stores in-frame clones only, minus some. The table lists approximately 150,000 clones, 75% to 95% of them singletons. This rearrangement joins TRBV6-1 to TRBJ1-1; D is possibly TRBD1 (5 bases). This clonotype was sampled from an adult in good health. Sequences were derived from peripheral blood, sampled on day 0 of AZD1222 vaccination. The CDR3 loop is CASSERGTLAFF. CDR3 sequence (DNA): TGTGCCAGCAGTGAAAGGGGTACGTTGGCTTTCTTT.